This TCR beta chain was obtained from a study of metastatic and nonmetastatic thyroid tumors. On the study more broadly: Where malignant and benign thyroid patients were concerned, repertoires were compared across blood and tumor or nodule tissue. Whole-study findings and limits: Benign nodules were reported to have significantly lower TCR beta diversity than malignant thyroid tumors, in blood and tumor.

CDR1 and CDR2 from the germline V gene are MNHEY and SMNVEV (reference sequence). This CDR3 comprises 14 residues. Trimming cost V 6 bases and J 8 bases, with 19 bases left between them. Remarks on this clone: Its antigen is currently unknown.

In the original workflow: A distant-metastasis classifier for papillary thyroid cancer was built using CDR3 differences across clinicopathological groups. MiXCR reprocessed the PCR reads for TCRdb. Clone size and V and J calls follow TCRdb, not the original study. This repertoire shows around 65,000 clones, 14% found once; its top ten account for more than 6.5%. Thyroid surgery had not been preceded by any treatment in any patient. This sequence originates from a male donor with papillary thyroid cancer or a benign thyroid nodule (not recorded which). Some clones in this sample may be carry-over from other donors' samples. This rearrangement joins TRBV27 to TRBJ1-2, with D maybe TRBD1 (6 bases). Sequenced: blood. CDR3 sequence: CASRELQGWGGYTF. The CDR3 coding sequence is TGTGCCAGCAGGGAACTACAGGGATGGGGCGGCTACACCTTC.